The text below deals with one TCR beta chain. Its target antigen remains unknown. There are no base qualities to consult, and no much larger clone falls within one base. Including cysteine and phenylalanine, the CDR3 has 18 amino acids. This entry keeps only the CDR3 DNA: 54 bases, framed from base 1. The germline V gene yields SGDLS for CDR1 and YYNGEE for CDR2. The V end gives up 0 bases and the J end 3 bases, leaving 12 bases in the junction not matched to a gene. Genomic DNA was extracted from sorted cells for sequencing of the TCRbeta CDR3 region. TCRbeta CDR3 regions were sequenced using the immunoSEQ Assay. Drawn from immuneACCESS, this table holds only the in-frame rearrangements with V and J called that TCRdb kept. Clones are partly lost; checked studies trace under half to an unresolved V gene and leave the rest unexplained. For this sample there are some 80,000 clones; roughly 84% appear just once. The biggest ten clones account for 0.6% to 0.85% of the sample.

This sample was included in a study of OX40 agonist ivuxolimab in advanced cancers. Regarding the complete study: Ivuxolimab was a fully human IgG2 agonistic monoclonal antibody targeting the costimulatory receptor OX40 (CD134). Intravenous ivuxolimab was administered to patients every 2 weeks at six dose levels: 0.01, 0.1, 0.3, 1.5, 3 and 10 mg/kg. Of the roughly 52 dose-escalation patients, hepatocellular carcinoma was present in 19, melanoma in roughly 15, renal cell carcinoma in 9 and head and neck cancer in 9. The dose-escalation cohort was 80% to 90% male with a mean age of about 60 years, ranging from 23 to 79. Patients were allowed to have had prior anti-PD-1, anti-PD-L1 or anti-CTLA-4 therapy, and around 37% of the dose-escalation patients had previously received checkpoint inhibitors. Partial responses were achieved by three dose-escalation patients, of whom one had hepatocellular carcinoma and two had cutaneous melanoma. Peripheral TCRbeta sequencing was intended to test whether TCR sequence diversity was altered and clonal T-cell expansion was caused by ivuxolimab. The paper covers the monotherapy dose-escalation part of the phase I ivuxolimab trial, which included N of about 50 patients. Beyond this particular receptor, the publication reports: The antigen specificity of the peripheral T cells that underwent clonal expansion was not determined. After ivuxolimab, expanded clones were on average more numerous among CD8+ T cells than among CD4+ T cells. In partial responders in the 0.1-3.0 mg/kg groups, normalized peripheral clonal expansion was found to be among the lowest, especially among CD8+ T cells. Low levels of normalized T-cell clonal expansion were also shown by some nonresponding patients. At doses of 0.1 to 3.0 mg/kg, clonal expansion of both CD4+ and CD8+ T cells in blood was seen between baseline and week 6.

Patients with a history of autoimmune disease or receiving systemic immunosuppression were excluded from the trial. Peripheral blood for TCR sequencing was collected from all dose cohorts at baseline, on cycle 4 day 1, and on cycle 7 day 1. The samples were drawn from a first-in-human, open-label, multicenter phase I dose-escalation trial of ivuxolimab. The trial enrolled adults with locally advanced or metastatic head and neck squamous cell, hepatocellular, melanoma or renal cell carcinoma. Before TCR sequencing, CD4+ T cells and CD8+ T cells were sorted from peripheral blood as separate populations.

The receptor was derived from an adult with an advanced solid tumor such as melanoma, head and neck, liver or kidney cancer. The chain is made from TRBV9 and TRBJ1-2; TRBD1 matches 9 bases in the middle. The sequences come from CD4+ or CD8+ T cells sorted from blood, collected in a trial of the OX40 agonist ivuxolimab. The CDR3 has the sequence CASSVATGRTGEYYGYTF. Here is the DNA: TGTGCCAGCAGCGTAGCTACGGGGAGGACAGGGGAATACTATGGCTACACCTTC. Outside the CDR3, residues come from the reference TRBV9 and TRBJ1-2 proteins, so the full variable domain is: DSGVTQTPKHLITATGQRVTLRCSPRSGDLSVYWYQQSLDQGLQFLIQYYNGEERAKGNILERFSAQQFPDLHSELNLSSLELGDSALYFCASSVATGRTGEYYGYTFGSGTRLTVV.